This is a list of T cell receptor beta chains from one sample in a study of blood T cell repertoires in COVID-19. Generated by immunoSEQ multiplex PCR, the TCRdb table keeps only in-frame clones and is missing some. The table lists over 250,000 clones, roughly 86% of them singletons. The material sequenced was PBMCs or T cells enriched from blood (not recorded which). Every receptor here comes from an older woman who had recovered from COVID-19. Both conserved end residues are part of each CDR3. A D gene is named only where the DNA matches it firmly. Clone sizes are given selectively: once, few, many, or a class where the clone is expanded.

d_call,j_call,clone_size,v_call,cdr3_aa,cdr3_nt
NA,TRBJ1-1,NA,TRBV4-1,CASSSRGSTEAFF,TGCGCCAGCAGCAGTAGGGGGAGCACTGAAGCTTTCTTT
NA,TRBJ2-3,NA,TRBV5-1,CASSLAMGAADTQYF,TGCGCCAGCAGCTTGGCCATGGGGGCGGCAGATACGCAGTATTTT
NA,TRBJ2-2,NA,TRBV19,CATREGQSNTGELFF,TGTGCCACCCGGGAGGGACAGAGTAACACCGGGGAGCTGTTTTTT
TRBD1,TRBJ2-5,NA,TRBV3-1/TRBV3-2,CASSQPGQGAGETQYF,TGTGCCAGCAGCCAACCGGGACAGGGGGCGGGGGAGACCCAGTACTTC
NA,TRBJ2-1,NA,TRBV3-1/TRBV3-2,CASSQAGNEQFF,TGTGCCAGCAGCCAAGCGGGGAATGAGCAGTTCTTC
TRBD2,TRBJ2-3,NA,TRBV20-1,CSASRTSGGPIDTQYF,TGCAGTGCTAGTAGGACTAGCGGGGGACCCATAGATACGCAGTATTTT
NA,TRBJ2-7,NA,TRBV19,CASSSHDRPPYEQYF,TGTGCCAGTAGTTCTCATGACAGACCCCCCTACGAGCAGTACTTC
TRBD1,TRBJ1-2,NA,TRBV24-1,CATSDPGQGYNYGYTF,TGTGCCACCAGTGACCCCGGACAGGGTTATAACTATGGCTACACCTTC
TRBD1,TRBJ2-7,NA,TRBV5-4,CASSLMTGVGEQYF,TGTGCCAGCAGCCTGATGACAGGGGTGGGCGAGCAGTACTTC
TRBD1,TRBJ2-1,NA,TRBV18,CASSPGTAYYNEQFF,TGTGCCAGCTCACCCGGGACAGCCTACTACAATGAGCAGTTCTTC
NA,TRBJ2-1,NA,TRBV14,CASSHGVSNNEQFF,TGTGCCAGCAGCCACGGGGTCTCTAACAATGAGCAGTTCTTC
NA,TRBJ2-7,few,TRBV5-1,CASSSTSSYEQYF,TGCGCCAGCAGTAGCACCTCCTCCTACGAGCAGTACTTC
NA,TRBJ2-1,NA,TRBV9,CASSVGGEQIEQFF,TGTGCCAGCAGCGTAGGGGGGGAGCAAATCGAGCAGTTCTTC
NA,TRBJ1-2,NA,TRBV27,CASSLGAYDGYTF,TGTGCCAGCAGTCTGGGGGCATACGATGGCTACACCTTC
TRBD2,TRBJ2-5,NA,TRBV5-1,CASSSRGTSGNQETQYF,TGCGCCAGCAGCTCCCGCGGGACTAGCGGGAACCAAGAGACCCAGTACTTC
NA,TRBJ2-1,once,TRBV9,CASSEGGQTLLNEQFF,TGTGCCAGCAGCGAGGGGGGACAGACCCTTCTCAATGAGCAGTTCTTC
TRBD2,TRBJ2-7,once,TRBV6-1,CASSELAVNSYEQYF,TGTGCCAGCAGTGAACTAGCGGTGAATTCCTACGAGCAGTACTTC
NA,TRBJ1-1,NA,TRBV7-3,CASSLTGGNKEVAFF,TGTGCCAGCAGCTTAACCGGCGGCAATAAAGAAGTAGCTTTCTTT
NA,TRBJ1-4,NA,TRBV28,CASSLLGPSGNEKLFF,TGTGCCAGCAGTTTATTGGGCCCCTCGGGGAACGAAAAACTGTTTTTT
TRBD1,TRBJ1-2,NA,TRBV11-1,CASSLAPPGQGDYGYTF,TGTGCCAGCAGCTTAGCCCCACCGGGGCAGGGGGACTATGGCTACACCTTC
TRBD1,TRBJ1-1,NA,TRBV5-1,CASSLGQGAYSEAEAFF,TGCGCCAGCAGCTTGGGGCAGGGGGCGTACTCCGAGGCTGAAGCTTTCTTT
NA,TRBJ1-2,NA,TRBV9,CASRLDSGGYTF,TGTGCCAGCAGATTGGACTCTGGTGGCTACACCTTC
NA,TRBJ2-7,once,TRBV29-1,CSVEIQESGEQYF,TGCAGCGTTGAAATCCAGGAGTCGGGGGAGCAGTACTTC
NA,TRBJ1-2,NA,TRBV28,CASSPDSGVGYTF,TGTGCCAGCAGTCCCGACAGCGGGGTTGGCTACACCTTC
NA,TRBJ1-1,NA,TRBV28,CASSPSGFTEAFF,TGTGCCAGCTCCCCCTCAGGGTTTACTGAAGCTTTCTTT
NA,TRBJ2-1,NA,TRBV9,CASSVRSGDNEQFF,TGTGCCAGCAGCGTAAGGTCAGGGGACAATGAGCAGTTCTTC
NA,TRBJ2-1,NA,TRBV19,CARGARPSYNEQFF,TGTGCCAGGGGAGCGCGACCCTCCTACAATGAGCAGTTCTTC
TRBD2,TRBJ2-2,once,TRBV19,CASTWGGLNGELFF,TGTGCCAGTACCTGGGGGGGGTTAAACGGGGAGCTGTTTTTT
NA,TRBJ1-2,NA,TRBV29-1,CSVGELNYGYTF,TGCAGCGTTGGTGAGCTGAACTATGGCTACACCTTC
NA,TRBJ1-3,NA,TRBV28,CASSLFGQGAGNTIYF,TGTGCCAGCAGTTTATTTGGCCAAGGGGCGGGAAACACCATATATTTT
TRBD2,TRBJ2-5,NA,TRBV6-4,CASSDSSSGSGETQYF,TGTGCCAGCAGTGACTCTTCTAGCGGGAGTGGGGAGACCCAGTACTTC
NA,TRBJ2-3,NA,TRBV2,CASSFSADTQYF,TGTGCCAGCAGTTTTAGCGCAGATACGCAGTATTTT
NA,TRBJ2-7,few,TRBV11-2,CASSLHTGNYEQYF,TGTGCCAGCAGCTTACATACAGGGAACTACGAGCAGTACTTC